This T cell receptor beta chain was identified in a study of Ad26.COV2.S vaccination and SARS-CoV-2 variants. In the study overall: Dosing was one shot or two shots 56 days apart. Study-level findings and limits: Spike-specific TCR breadth was greater after Ad26.COV2.S than placebo. From the TCR breadth and depth analyses, total T cell responses may have been underestimated.

The CDR3 has 16 amino acids. The V end lost 5 bases, the J end lost 9 bases, and 20 bases lay between the germline ends. CDR1 is SGHAT, CDR2 FQDESV, per germline (reference sequence). The protocol was immunoSEQ multiplex PCR, while the TCRdb copy is restricted to in-frame clones and leaves out a portion. This table holds about 420,000 clones, around 87% found once. As to this clone: Its cognate antigen is unknown.

This sample's treatment: approximately 18 received Ad26.COV2.S at low or high dose, single or two shots; several received placebo; per-sample allocation not given. After the first vaccine or placebo injection, samples were drawn on day 63. An Ad26 vector expressing Wuhan-strain SARS-CoV-2 spike constituted the vaccine. The rearrangement joins TRBV11-1 to TRBJ1-6, with D perhaps matching TRBD1 (5 bases). The TCR was taken from a person between 18 and 65 years old who received the Ad26.COV2.S COVID-19 vaccine or a placebo. The material was peripheral blood, obtained in a trial of Ad26.COV2.S vaccine versus placebo. The CDR3 protein is CASSLYVGRGFSPLHF. The CDR3 DNA is TGTGCCAGCAGCCTCTACGTCGGGAGGGGCTTTTCACCCCTCCACTTT.